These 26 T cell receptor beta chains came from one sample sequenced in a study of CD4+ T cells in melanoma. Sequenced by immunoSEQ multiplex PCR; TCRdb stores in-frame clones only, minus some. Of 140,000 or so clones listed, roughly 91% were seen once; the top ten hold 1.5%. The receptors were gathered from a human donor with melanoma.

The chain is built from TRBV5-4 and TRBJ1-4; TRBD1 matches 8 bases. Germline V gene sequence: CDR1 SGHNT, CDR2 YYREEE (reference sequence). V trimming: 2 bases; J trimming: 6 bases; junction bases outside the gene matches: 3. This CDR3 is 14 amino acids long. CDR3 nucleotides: TGTGCCAGCAGCTTTCAGGGGGCAGATGAAAAACTGTTTTTT. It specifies CASSFQGADEKLFF. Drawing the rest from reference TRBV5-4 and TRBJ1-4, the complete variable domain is ETGVTQSPTHLIKTRGQQVTLRCSSQSGHNTVSWYQQALGQGPQFIFQYYREEENGRGNFPPRFSGLQFPNYSSELNVNALELDDSALYLCASSFQGADEKLFFGSGTQLSVL.

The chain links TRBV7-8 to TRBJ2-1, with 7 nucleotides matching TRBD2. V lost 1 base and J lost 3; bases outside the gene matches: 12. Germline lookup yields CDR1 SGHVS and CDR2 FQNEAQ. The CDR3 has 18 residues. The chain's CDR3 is CASSLVGGVAGDYNEQFF. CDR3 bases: TGTGCCAGCAGCTTAGTGGGGGGGGTAGCGGGCGACTACAATGAGCAGTTCTTC.

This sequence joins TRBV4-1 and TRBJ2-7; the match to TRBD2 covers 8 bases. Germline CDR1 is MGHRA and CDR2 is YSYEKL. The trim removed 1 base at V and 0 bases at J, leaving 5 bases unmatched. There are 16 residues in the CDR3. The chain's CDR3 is CASSQVSGVNSYEQYF. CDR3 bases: TGCGCCAGCAGCCAAGTTAGCGGGGTGAACTCCTACGAGCAGTACTTC.

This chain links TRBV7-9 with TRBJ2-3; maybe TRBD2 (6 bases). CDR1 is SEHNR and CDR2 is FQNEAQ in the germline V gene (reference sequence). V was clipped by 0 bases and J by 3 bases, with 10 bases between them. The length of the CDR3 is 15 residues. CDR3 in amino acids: CASSLALAATDTQYF. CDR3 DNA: TGTGCCAGCAGCTTAGCACTAGCAGCAACAGATACGCAGTATTTT.

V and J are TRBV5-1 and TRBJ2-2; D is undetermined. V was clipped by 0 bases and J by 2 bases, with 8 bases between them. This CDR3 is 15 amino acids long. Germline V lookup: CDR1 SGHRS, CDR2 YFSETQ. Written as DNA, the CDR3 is TGCGCCAGCAGCTTGGGAACTTTTAACACCGGGGAGCTGTTTTTT. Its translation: CASSLGTFNTGELFF.

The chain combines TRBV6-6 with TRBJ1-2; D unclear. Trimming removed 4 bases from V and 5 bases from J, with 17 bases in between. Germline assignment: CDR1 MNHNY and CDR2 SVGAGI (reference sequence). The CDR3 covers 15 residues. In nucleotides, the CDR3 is TGTGCCAGCAGTTCGCCGTGGGTTGGACCATATGGCTACACCTTC. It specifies CASSSPWVGPYGYTF.

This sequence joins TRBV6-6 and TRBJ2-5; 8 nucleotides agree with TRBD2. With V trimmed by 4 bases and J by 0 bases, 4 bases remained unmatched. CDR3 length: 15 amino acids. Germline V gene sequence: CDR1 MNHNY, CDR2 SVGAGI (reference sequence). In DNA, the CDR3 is TGTGCCAGCAGTTCGGGGGGGCTGGACCAAGAGACCCAGTACTTC. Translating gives CASSSGGLDQETQYF.

As DNA, the CDR3 is TGTGCCAGCAGTGACAGGTTTAATTCACCCCTCCACTTT. The encoded protein is CASSDRFNSPLHF. The rearrangement links TRBV2 to TRBJ1-6; D unclear. The CDR3 extends over 13 amino acids. CDR1 and CDR2 (germline): SNHLY, FYNNEI. V shed 3 bases and J shed 6 bases, with 6 bases lying between them.

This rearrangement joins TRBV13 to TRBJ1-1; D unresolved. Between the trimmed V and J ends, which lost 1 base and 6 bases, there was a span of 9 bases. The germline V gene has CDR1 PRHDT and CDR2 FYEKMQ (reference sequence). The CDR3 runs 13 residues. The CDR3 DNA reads TGTGCCAGCAGCTTAGCTCTAGGCCCTGAAGCTTTCTTT. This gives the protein CASSLALGPEAFF.

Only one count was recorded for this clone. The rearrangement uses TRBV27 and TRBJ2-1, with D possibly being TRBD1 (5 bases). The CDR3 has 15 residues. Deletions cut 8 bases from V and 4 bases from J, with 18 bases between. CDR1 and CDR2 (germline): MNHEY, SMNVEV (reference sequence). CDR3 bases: TGTGCCAGCGGGGTCGACAGTTCCGCGTACAATGAGCAGTTCTTC. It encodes CASGVDSSAYNEQFF.

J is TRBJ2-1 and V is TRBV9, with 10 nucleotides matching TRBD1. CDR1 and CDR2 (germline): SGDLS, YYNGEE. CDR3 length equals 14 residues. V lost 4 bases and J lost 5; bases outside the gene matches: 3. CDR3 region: CASSRGQGDNEQFF. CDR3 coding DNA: TGTGCCAGCAGCCGTGGACAGGGGGACAATGAGCAGTTCTTC.

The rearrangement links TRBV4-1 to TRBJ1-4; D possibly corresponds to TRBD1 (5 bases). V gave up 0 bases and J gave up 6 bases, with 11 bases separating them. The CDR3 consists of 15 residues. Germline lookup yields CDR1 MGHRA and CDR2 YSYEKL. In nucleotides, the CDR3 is TGCGCCAGCAGCCAAGATGCGGGGGAGGATGAAAAACTGTTTTTT. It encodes CASSQDAGEDEKLFF.

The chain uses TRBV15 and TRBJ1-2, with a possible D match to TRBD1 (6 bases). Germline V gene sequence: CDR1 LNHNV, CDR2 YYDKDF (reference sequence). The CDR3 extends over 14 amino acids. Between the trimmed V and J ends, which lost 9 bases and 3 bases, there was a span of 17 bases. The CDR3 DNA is TGTGCCACAAGCCCGGGGGGGCTTGACTATGGCTACACCTTC. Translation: CATSPGGLDYGYTF.

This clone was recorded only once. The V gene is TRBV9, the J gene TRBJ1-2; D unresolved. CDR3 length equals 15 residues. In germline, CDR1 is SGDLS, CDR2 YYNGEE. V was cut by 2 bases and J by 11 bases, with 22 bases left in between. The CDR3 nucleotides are TGTGCCAGCAGCGTCGATGTCAGTCTCCAATCCCCGTACACCTTC. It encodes CASSVDVSLQSPYTF.

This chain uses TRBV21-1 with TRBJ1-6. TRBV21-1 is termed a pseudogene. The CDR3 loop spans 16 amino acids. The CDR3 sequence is CASTKTARVGNSPLHF. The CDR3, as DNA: TGTGCCAGCACCAAGACAGCGAGGGTAGGTAATTCACCCCTCCACTTT.

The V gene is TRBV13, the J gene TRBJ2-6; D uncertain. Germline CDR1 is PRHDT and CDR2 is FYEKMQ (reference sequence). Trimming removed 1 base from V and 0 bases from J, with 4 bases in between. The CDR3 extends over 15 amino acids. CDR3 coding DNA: TGTGCCAGCAGCTTAGAGGGCTCTGGGGCCAACGTCCTGACTTTC. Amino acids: CASSLEGSGANVLTF. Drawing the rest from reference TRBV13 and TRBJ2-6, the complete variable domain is AAGVIQSPRHLIKEKRETATLKCYPIPRHDTVYWYQQGPGQDPQFLISFYEKMQSDKGSIPDRFSAQQFSDYHSELNMSSLELGDSALYFCASSLEGSGANVLTFGAGSRLTVL.

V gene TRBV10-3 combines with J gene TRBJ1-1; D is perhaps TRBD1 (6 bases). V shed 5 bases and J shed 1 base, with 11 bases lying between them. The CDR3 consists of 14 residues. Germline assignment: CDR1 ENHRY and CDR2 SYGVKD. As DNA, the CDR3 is TGTGCCATCAGTCCTCAGGGGTGGAACACTGAAGCTTTCTTT. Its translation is CAISPQGWNTEAFF.

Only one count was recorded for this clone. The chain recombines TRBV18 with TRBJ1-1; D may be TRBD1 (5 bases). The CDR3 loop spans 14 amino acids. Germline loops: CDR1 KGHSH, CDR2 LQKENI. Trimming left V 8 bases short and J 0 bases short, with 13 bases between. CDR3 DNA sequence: TGTGCCAGCGTCCGGGGGGTTTTGAACACTGAAGCTTTCTTT. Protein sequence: CASVRGVLNTEAFF.

CDR3 sequence: CASSEWQGGETQYF. CDR3 bases: TGTGCCAGCAGTGAATGGCAGGGGGGAGAGACCCAGTACTTC. V gene TRBV25-1 combines with J gene TRBJ2-5; D perhaps matches TRBD1 (7 bases). The CDR3 runs to 14 residues. Trimming removed 1 base from V and 4 bases from J, with 10 bases in between. The germline V gene encodes CDR1 MGHDK and CDR2 SYGVNS.

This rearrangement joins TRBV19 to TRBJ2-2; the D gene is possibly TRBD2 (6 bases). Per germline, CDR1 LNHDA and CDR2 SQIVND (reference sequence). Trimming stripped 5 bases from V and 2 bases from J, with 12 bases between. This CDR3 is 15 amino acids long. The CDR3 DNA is TGTGCCAGTAGTGTCGGAGGGTCAAACACCGGGGAGCTGTTTTTT. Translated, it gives CASSVGGSNTGELFF.

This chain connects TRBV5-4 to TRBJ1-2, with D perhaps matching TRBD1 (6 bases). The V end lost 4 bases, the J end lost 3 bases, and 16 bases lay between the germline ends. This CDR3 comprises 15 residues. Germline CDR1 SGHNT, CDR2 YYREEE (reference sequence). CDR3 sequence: CASSPPEGGDYGYTF. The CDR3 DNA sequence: TGTGCCAGCAGCCCGCCCGAGGGGGGAGACTATGGCTACACCTTC. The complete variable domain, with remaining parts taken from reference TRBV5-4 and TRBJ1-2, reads ETGVTQSPTHLIKTRGQQVTLRCSSQSGHNTVSWYQQALGQGPQFIFQYYREEENGRGNFPPRFSGLQFPNYSSELNVNALELDDSALYLCASSPPEGGDYGYTFGSGTRLTVV.

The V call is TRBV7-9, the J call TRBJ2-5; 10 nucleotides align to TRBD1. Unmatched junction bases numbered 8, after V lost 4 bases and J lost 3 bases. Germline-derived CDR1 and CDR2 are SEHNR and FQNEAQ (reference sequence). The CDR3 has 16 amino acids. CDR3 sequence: CASSYSGTGEEETQYF. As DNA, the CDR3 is TGTGCCAGCAGCTATTCCGGGACAGGGGAAGAAGAGACCCAGTACTTC.

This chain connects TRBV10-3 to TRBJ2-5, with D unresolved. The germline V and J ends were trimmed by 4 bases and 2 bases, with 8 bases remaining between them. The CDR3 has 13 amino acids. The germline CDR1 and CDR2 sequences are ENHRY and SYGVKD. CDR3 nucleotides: TGTGCCATCAGTGGACTGCAACAAGAGACCCAGTACTTC. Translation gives CAISGLQQETQYF.

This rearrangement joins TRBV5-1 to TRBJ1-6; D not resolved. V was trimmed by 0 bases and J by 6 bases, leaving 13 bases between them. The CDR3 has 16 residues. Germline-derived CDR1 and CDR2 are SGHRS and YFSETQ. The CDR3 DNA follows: TGCGCCAGCAGCTTGGAATCCCAGGTCCTTAATTCACCCCTCCACTTT. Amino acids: CASSLESQVLNSPLHF. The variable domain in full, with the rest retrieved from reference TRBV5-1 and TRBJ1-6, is KAGVTQTPRYLIKTRGQQVTLSCSPISGHRSVSWYQQTPGQGLQFLFEYFSETQRNKGNFPGRFSGRQFSNSRSEMNVSTLELGDSALYLCASSLESQVLNSPLHFGNGTRLTVT.

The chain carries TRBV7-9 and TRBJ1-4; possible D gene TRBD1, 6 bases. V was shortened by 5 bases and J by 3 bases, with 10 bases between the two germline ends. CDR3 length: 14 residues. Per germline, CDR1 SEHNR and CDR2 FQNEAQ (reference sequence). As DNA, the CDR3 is TGTGCCAGCAGCGAAACAGGGTCTAATGAAAAACTGTTTTTT. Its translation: CASSETGSNEKLFF.

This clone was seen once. CDR3: CASSEGGYTQPQHF. The CDR3 coding sequence is TGTGCCAGCAGTGAAGGTGGATACACTCAGCCCCAGCATTTT. This rearrangement joins TRBV2 to TRBJ1-5; D remains ambiguous. CDR3 length: 14 amino acids. V lost 1 base and J lost 6, with 10 bases in between. Per the germline V gene, CDR1 is SNHLY and CDR2 is FYNNEI.